There are a few counts of the clone carrying this TCR beta chain. Its specificity is not known. Regarding time point: persistent/refractory GD, antithyroid drugs over 5 years with positive TRAb. Generation of the TCR library employed RNA extracted from PBMCs. Construction of TCR beta libraries relied on iRepertoire HTBI primers and on Arm-PCR targeting CDR3 regions. One entry per CDR3 protein results from TCRdb running MiXCR on the multiplex PCR reads. The table includes over 350,000 distinct CDR3 sequences, less than 25% detected once. This entry is derived from a study of regulatory T cells in long-lasting Graves disease. Study as a whole: The term persistent Graves' disease signified upward of 5 years on antithyroid drugs with positive TSH receptor antibodies. Points from the study as a whole: Whereas new patients shared 900 to 1,000 public clonotypes, persistent patients shared more, at a few thousand.

Sample: peripheral blood mononuclear cells (PBMCs), taken when the disease was refractory, from a patient treated with antithyroid drugs. The clonotype was recovered from a female donor with Graves disease.

CDR3 coding DNA: TGCAGTGCCGGAGGGGCCTCCTTGGCAGGGCAGTACTTC. This translates into CSAGGASLAGQYF. The V gene is TRBV20-1, the J gene TRBJ2-7; tentatively, D is TRBD2 (6 bases). CDR3 length: 13 residues. Trimming removed 6 bases at V and 9 bases at J, with 21 bases between. Germline V CDR1 and CDR2: DFQATT, SNEGSKA (reference sequence).